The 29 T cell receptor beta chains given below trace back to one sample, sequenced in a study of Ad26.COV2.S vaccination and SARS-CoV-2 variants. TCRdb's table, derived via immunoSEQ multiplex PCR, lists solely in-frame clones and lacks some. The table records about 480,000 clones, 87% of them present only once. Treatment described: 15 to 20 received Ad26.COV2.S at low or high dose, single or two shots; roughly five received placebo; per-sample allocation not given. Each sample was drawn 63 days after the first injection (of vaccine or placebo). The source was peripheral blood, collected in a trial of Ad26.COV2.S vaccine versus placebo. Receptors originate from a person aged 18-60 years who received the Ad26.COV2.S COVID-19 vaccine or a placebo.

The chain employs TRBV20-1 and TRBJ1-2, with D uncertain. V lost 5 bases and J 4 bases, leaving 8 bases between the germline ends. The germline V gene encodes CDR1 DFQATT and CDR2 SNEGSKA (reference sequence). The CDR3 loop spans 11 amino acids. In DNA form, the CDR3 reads TGCAGTGCTCCATTGGTCTATGGCTACACCTTC. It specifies CSAPLVYGYTF.

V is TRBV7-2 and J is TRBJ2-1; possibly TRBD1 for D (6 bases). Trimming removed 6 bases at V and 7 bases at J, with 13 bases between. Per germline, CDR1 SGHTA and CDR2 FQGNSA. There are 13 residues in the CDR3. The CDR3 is CASSSRQGNEQFF. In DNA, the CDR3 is TGTGCCAGCAGTTCCCGGCAGGGGAATGAGCAGTTCTTC. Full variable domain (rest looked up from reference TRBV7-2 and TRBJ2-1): GAGVSQSPSNKVTEKGKDVELRCDPISGHTALYWYRQSLGQGLEFLIYFQGNSAPDKSGLPSDRFSAERTGGSVSTLTIQRTQQEDSAVYLCASSSRQGNEQFFGPGTRLTVL.

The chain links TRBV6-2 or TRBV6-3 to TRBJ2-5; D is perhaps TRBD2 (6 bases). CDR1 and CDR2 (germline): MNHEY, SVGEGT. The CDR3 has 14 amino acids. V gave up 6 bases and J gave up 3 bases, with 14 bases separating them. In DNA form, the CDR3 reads TGTGCCAGCAGCATGGCACAGCGGGAAGAGACCCAGTACTTC. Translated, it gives CASSMAQREETQYF.

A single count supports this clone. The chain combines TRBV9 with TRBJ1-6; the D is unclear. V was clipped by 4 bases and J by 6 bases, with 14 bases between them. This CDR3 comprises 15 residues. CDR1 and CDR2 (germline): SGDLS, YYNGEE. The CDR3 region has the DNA TGTGCCAGCAGCAGGGAGTGGCAGATTAATTCACCCCTCCACTTT. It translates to CASSREWQINSPLHF.

CDR3 in amino acids: CASSVVIGSGTGELFF. The CDR3 bases are TGTGCCAGCAGCGTAGTAATCGGGAGTGGCACCGGGGAGCTGTTTTTT. The V and J genes are TRBV9 and TRBJ2-2; D is possibly TRBD2 (6 bases). V was trimmed by 0 bases and J by 4 bases, leaving 13 bases between them. Looked up from germline, CDR1 is SGDLS and CDR2 is YYNGEE. The CDR3 spans 16 residues.

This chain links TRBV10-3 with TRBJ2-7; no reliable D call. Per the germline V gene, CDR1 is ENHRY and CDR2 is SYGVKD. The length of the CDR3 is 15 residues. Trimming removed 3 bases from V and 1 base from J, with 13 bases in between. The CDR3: CAISDSVAVSYEQYF. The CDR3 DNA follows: TGTGCCATCAGTGATTCGGTAGCCGTATCCTACGAGCAGTACTTC.

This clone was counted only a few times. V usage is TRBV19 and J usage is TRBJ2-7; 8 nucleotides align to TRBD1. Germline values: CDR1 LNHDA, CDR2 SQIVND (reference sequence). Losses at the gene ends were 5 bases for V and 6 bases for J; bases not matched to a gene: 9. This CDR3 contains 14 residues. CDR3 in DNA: TGTGCCAGTAGTTTTAATGGACAGGGCTTCGAGCAGTACTTC. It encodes CASSFNGQGFEQYF.

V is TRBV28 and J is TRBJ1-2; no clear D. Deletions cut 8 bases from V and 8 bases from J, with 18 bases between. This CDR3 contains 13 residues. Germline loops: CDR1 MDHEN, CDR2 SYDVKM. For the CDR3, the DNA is TGTGCCAGCGCAGGTTCTATTACGGGCGGCTACACCTTC. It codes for CASAGSITGGYTF.

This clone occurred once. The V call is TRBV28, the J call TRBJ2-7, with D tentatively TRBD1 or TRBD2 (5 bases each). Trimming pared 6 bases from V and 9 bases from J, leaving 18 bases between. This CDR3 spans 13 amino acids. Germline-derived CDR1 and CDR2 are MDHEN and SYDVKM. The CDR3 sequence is CASSPGTVPRQYF. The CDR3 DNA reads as TGTGCCAGCAGCCCCGGGACGGTACCACGGCAGTACTTC.

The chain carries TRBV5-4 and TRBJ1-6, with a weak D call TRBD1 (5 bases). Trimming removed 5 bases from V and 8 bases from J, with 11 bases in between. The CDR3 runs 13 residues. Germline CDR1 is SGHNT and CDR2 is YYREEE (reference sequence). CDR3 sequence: CASRNVGDSPLHF. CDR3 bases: TGTGCCAGCAGGAACGTGGGGGATTCACCCCTCCACTTT.

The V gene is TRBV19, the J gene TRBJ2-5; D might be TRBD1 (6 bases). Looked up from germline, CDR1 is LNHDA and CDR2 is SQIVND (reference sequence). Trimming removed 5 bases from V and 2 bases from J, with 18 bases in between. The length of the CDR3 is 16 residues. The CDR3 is CASSVQGLRGQETQYF. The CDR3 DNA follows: TGTGCCAGTAGTGTCCAGGGGTTGAGGGGTCAAGAGACCCAGTACTTC.

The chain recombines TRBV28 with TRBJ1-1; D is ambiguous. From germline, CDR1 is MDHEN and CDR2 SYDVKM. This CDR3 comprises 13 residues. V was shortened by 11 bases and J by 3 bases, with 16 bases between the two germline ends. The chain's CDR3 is CASTGFVDTEAFF. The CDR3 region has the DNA TGTGCCTCCACGGGATTCGTGGACACTGAAGCTTTCTTT.

The CDR3 spells CASSRGLKETQYF. For the CDR3, the DNA is TGTGCCAGCAGCCGGGGACTTAAAGAGACCCAGTACTTC. The chain is built from TRBV7-9 and TRBJ2-5; D is possibly TRBD2 (6 bases). The V gene lost 5 bases and the J gene lost 3 bases, with 10 bases spanning the gap. CDR1 and CDR2 (germline): SEHNR, FQNEAQ (reference sequence). The length of the CDR3 is 13 residues.

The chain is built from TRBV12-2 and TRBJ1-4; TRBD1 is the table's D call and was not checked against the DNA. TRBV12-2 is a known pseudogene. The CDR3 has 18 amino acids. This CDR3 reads CASRLRDSPNYANEKLFF. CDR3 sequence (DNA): TGTGCAAGTCGCTTAAGGGACAGCCCGAATTATGCGAATGAAAAACTGTTTTTT.

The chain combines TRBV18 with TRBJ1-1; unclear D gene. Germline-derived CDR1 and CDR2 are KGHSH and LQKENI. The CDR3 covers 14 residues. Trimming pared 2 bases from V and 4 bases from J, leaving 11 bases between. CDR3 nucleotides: TGTGCCAGCTCACCATCAAACCGTATCACTGAAGCTTTCTTT. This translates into CASSPSNRITEAFF.

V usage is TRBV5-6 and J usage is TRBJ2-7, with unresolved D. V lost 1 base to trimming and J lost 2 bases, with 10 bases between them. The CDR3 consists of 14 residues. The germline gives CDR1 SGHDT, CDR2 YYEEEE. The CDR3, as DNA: TGTGCCAGCAGCTTGTCAGGCGGCACCTACGAGCAGTACTTC. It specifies CASSLSGGTYEQYF.

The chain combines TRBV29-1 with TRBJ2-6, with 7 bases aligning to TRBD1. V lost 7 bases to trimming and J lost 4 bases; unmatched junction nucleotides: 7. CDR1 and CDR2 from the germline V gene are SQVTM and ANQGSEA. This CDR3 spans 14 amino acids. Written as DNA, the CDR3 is TGCAGCGCGGGTAGGGGGCCCGGGGCCAACGTCCTGACTTTC. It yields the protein CSAGRGPGANVLTF.

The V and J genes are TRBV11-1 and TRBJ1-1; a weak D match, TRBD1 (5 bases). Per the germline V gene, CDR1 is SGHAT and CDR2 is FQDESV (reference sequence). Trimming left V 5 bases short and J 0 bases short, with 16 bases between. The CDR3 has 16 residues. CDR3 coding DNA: TGTGCCAGCAGCGACCTGGGGGGACGGCTGAACACTGAAGCTTTCTTT. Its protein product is CASSDLGGRLNTEAFF.

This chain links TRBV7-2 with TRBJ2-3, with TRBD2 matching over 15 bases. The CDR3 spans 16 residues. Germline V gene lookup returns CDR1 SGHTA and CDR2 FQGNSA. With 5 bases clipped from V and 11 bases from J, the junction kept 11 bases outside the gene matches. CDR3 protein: CASSQLGLAGGEGQYF. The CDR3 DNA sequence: TGTGCCAGCAGCCAACTCGGACTAGCGGGAGGGGAGGGGCAGTATTTT. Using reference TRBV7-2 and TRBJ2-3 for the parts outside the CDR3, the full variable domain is GAGVSQSPSNKVTEKGKDVELRCDPISGHTALYWYRQSLGQGLEFLIYFQGNSAPDKSGLPSDRFSAERTGGSVSTLTIQRTQQEDSAVYLCASSQLGLAGGEGQYFGPGTRLTVL.

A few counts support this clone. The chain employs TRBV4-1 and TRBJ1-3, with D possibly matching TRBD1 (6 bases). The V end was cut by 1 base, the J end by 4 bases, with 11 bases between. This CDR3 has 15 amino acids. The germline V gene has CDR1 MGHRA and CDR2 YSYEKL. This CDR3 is CASSQAQGIGNTIYF. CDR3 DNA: TGCGCCAGCAGCCAAGCCCAGGGGATAGGAAACACCATATATTTT.

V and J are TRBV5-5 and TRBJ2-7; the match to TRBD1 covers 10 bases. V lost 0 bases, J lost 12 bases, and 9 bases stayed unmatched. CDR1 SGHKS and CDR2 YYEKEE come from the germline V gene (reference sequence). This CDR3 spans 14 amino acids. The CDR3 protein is CASSLDIGTGDWYF. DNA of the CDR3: TGTGCCAGCAGCTTGGACATCGGGACAGGGGACTGGTACTTC.

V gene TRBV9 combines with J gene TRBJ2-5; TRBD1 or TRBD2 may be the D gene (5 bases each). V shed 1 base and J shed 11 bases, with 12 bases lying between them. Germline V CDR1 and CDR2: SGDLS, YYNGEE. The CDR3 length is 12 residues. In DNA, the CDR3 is TGTGCCAGCAGCGTACTGTCGGGACGACAGTACTTC. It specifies CASSVLSGRQYF. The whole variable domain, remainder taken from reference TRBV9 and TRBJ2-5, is DSGVTQTPKHLITATGQRVTLRCSPRSGDLSVYWYQQSLDQGLQFLIQYYNGEERAKGNILERFSAQQFPDLHSELNLSSLELGDSALYFCASSVLSGRQYFGPGTRLLVL.

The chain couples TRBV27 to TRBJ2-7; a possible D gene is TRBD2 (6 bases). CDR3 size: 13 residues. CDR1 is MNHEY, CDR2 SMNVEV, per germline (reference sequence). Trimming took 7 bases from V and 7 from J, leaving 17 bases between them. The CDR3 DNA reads TGTGCCAGCACCCCCTCACTTCGGGAGGAGCAGTACTTC. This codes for CASTPSLREEQYF.

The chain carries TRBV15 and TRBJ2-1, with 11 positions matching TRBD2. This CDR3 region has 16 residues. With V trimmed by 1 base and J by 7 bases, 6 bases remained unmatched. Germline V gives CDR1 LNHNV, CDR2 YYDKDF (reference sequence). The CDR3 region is CATSRATSGSRNEQFF. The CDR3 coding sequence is TGTGCCACCAGCAGAGCAACTAGCGGGAGTCGAAATGAGCAGTTCTTC.

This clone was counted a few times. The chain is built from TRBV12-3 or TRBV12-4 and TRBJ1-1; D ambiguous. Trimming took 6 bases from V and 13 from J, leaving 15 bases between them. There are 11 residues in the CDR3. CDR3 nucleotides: TGTGCCAGCAGCGACTTCGACCGGGGTTTCTTT. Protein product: CASSDFDRGFF.

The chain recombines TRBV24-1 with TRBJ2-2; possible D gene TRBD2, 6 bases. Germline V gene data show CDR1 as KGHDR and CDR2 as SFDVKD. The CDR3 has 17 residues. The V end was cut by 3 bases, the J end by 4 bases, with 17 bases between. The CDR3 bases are TGTGCCACCAGTGATCCCCCGGGGGTACGAGGCACCGGGGAGCTGTTTTTT. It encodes CATSDPPGVRGTGELFF.

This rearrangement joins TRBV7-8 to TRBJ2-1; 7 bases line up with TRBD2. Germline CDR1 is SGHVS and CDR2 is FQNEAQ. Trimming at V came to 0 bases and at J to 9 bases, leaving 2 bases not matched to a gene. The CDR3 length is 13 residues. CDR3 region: CASSLAPGGEQFF. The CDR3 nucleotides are TGTGCCAGCAGCTTAGCCCCGGGAGGTGAGCAGTTCTTC.

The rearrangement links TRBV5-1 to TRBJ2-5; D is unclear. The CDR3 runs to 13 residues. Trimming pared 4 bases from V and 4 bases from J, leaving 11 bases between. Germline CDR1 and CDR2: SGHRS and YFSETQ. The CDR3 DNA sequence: TGCGCCAGCAGCCCGTGGTGGCGAGAGACCCAGTACTTC. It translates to CASSPWWRETQYF.

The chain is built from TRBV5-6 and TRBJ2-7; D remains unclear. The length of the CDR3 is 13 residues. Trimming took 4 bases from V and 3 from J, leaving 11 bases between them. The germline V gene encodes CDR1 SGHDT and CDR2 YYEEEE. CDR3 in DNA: TGTGCCAGCAGCCCCTCAGCTGACTACGAGCAGTACTTC. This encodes CASSPSADYEQYF.